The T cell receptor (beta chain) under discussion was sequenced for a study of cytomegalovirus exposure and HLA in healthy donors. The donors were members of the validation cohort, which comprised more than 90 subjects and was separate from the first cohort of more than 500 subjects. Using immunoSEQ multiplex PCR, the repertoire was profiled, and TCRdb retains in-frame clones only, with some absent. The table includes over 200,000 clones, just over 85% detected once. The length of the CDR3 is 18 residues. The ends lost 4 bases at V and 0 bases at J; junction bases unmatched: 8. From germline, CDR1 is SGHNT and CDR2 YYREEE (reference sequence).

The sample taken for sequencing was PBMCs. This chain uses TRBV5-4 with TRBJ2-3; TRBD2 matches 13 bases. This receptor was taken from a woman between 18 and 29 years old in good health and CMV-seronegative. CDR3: CASSGGLAGSPSTDTQYF. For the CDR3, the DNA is TGTGCCAGCAGCGGGGGACTAGCGGGATCTCCTAGCACAGATACGCAGTATTTT.